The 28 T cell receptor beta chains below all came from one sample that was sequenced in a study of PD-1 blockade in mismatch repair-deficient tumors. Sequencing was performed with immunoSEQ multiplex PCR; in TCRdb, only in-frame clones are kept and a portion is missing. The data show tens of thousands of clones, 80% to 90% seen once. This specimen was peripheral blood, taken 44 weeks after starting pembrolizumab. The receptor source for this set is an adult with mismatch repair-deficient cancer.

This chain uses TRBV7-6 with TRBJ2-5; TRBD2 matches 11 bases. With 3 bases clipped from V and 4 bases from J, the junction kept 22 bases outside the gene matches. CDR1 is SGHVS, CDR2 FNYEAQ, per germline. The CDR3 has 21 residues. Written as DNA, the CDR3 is TGTGCCAGCAGCTTCACAATTTTAGCGGGAGGGCTCGTGGCGGAAGGAGAGACCCAGTACTTC. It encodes CASSFTILAGGLVAEGETQYF.

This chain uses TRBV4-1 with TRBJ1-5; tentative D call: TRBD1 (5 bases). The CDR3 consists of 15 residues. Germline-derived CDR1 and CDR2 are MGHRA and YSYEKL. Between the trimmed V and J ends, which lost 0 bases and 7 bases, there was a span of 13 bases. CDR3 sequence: CASSQDAGGTQPQHF. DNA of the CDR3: TGCGCCAGCAGCCAAGATGCGGGGGGAACACAGCCCCAGCATTTT.

The CDR3 protein is CASSLAQPGAGYQGFF. CDR3 in DNA: TGTGCCAGCAGCTTAGCGCAGCCGGGGGCCGGATATCAGGGTTTCTTT. The V call is TRBV7-2, the J call TRBJ1-1; D perhaps matches TRBD1 (6 bases). The V gene lost 0 bases and the J gene lost 13 bases, with 24 bases spanning the gap. Germline V gene lookup returns CDR1 SGHTA and CDR2 FQGNSA. The CDR3 totals 16 residues.

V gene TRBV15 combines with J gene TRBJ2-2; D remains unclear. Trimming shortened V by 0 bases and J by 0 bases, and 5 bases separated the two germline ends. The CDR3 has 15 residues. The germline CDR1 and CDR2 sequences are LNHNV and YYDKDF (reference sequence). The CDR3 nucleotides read TGTGCCACCAGCAGAGAATCCACGAACACCGGGGAGCTGTTTTTT. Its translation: CATSRESTNTGELFF. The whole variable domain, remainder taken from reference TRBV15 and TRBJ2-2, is DAMVIQNPRYQVTQFGKPVTLSCSQTLNHNVMYWYQQKSSQAPKLLFHYYDKDFNNEADTPDNFQSRRPNTSFCFLDIRSPGLGDTAMYLCATSRESTNTGELFFGEGSRLTVL.

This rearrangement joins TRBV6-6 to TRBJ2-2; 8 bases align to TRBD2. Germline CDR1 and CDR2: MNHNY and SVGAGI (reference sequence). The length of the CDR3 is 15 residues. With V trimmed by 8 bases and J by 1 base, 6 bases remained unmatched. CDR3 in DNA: TGTGCCAGCCGCGCAAGCGGGAGGAACACCGGGGAGCTGTTTTTT. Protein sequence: CASRASGRNTGELFF.

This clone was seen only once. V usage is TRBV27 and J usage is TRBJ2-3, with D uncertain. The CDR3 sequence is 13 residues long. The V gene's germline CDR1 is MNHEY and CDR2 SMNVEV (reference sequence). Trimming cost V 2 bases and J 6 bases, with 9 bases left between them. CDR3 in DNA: TGTGCCAGCAGTTTAAAAGCGCATGATACGCAGTATTTT. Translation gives CASSLKAHDTQYF.

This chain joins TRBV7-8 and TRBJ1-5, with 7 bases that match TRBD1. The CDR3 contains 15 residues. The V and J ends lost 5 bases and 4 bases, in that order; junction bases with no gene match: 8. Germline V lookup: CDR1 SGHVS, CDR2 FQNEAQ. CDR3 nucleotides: TGTGCCAGCAGCCCGCACGGGACAGCAAATCAGCCCCAGCATTTT. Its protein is CASSPHGTANQPQHF.

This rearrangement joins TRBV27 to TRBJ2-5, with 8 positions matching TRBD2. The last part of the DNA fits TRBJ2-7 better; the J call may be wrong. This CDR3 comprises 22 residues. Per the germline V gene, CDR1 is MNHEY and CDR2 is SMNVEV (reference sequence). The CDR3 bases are TGTGCCAGCAGTTTATTGCCGGGAGGGCCATTTTTATCGTCGCCCCCGCCCTACGAGCAGTACTTC. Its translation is CASSLLPGGPFLSSPPPYEQYF.

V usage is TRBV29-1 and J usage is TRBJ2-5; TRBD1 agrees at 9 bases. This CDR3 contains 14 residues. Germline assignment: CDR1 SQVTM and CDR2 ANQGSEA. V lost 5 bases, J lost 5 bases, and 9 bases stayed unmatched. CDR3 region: CSVSPGQGTETQYF. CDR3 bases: TGCAGCGTTTCCCCGGGACAGGGTACGGAGACCCAGTACTTC.

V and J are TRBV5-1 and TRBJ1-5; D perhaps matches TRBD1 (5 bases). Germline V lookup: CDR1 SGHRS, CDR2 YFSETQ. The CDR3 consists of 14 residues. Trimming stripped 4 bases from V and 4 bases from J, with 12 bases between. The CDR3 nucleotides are TGCGCCAGCAGCCCCGGGCCAGGGAATCAGCCCCAGCATTTT. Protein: CASSPGPGNQPQHF.

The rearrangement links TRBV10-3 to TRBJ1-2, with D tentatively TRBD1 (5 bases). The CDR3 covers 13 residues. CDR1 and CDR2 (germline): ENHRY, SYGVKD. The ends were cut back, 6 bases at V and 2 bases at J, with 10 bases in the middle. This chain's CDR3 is CAISGHLNYGYTF. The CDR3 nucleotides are TGTGCCATCAGCGGACACCTGAACTATGGCTACACCTTC.

The CDR3 spells CASSLTMTVDTQYF. CDR3 coding DNA: TGTGCCAGCAGCTTAACTATGACCGTAGATACGCAGTATTTT. The V gene is TRBV13, the J gene TRBJ2-3; no clear D. The CDR3 extends over 14 amino acids. Germline V gene lookup returns CDR1 PRHDT and CDR2 FYEKMQ (reference sequence). The V gene lost 2 bases and the J gene lost 5 bases, with 11 bases spanning the gap.

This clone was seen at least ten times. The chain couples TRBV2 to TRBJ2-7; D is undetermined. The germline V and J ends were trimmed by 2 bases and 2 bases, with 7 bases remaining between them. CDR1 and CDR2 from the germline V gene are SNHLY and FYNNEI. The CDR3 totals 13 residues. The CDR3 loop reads CASSERSTYEQYF. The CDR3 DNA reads TGTGCCAGCAGTGAACGTTCTACCTACGAGCAGTACTTC.

CDR3 region: CASSDPLTETQYF. Here the CDR3 DNA reads TGTGCCAGCAGTGACCCCCTAACAGAGACCCAGTACTTC. This chain links TRBV25-1 with TRBJ2-5; D gene ambiguous. The CDR3 runs to 13 residues. CDR1 is MGHDK and CDR2 is SYGVNS in the germline V gene. Trimming left V 3 bases short and J 4 bases short, with 9 bases between.

This chain's CDR3 is CASSQGLAGDNLSYEQYF. DNA of the CDR3: TGTGCCAGCAGCCAAGGACTAGCGGGAGACAACCTATCCTACGAGCAGTACTTC. J is TRBJ2-7 and V is TRBV4-2; TRBD2 aligns across 12 bases. Germline CDR1 and CDR2: LGHNA and YNFKEQ. The CDR3 runs to 18 residues. V dropped 1 base and J dropped 1; count of bases not matched to a gene: 8.

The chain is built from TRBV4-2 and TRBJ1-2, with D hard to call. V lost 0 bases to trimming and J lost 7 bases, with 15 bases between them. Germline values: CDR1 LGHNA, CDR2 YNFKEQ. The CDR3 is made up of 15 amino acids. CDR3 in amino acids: CASSQEGRSPAGYTF. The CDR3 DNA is TGTGCCAGCAGCCAAGAAGGTCGGAGCCCCGCTGGCTACACCTTC.

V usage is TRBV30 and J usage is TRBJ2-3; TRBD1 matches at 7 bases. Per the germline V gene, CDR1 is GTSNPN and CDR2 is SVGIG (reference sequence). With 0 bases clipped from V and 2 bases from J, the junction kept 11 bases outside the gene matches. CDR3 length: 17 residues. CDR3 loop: CAWSVRLPGQLTDTQYF. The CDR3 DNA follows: TGTGCCTGGAGTGTACGACTCCCGGGACAGCTCACAGATACGCAGTATTTT.

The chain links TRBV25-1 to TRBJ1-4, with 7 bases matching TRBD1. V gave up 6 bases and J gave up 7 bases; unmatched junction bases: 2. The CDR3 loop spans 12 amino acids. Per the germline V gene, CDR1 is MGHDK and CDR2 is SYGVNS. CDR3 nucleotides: TGTGCCAGCAGCCCAGGGGGTGAAAAACTGTTTTTT. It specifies CASSPGGEKLFF.

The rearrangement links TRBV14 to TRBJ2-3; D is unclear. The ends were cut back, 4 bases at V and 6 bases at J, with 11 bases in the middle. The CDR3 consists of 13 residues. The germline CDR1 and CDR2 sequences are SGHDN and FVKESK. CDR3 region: CASSPPVVDTQYF. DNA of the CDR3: TGTGCCAGCAGCCCCCCTGTCGTGGATACGCAGTATTTT.

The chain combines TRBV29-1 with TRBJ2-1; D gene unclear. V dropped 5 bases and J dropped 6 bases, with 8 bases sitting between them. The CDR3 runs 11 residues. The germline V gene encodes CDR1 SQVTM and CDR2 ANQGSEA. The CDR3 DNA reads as TGCAGCGTTTTAACCGGCAATGAGCAGTTCTTC. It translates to CSVLTGNEQFF.

This CDR3 is CASSEQGGAGANVLTF. For the CDR3, the DNA is TGTGCCAGCAGTGAACAGGGGGGGGCCGGGGCCAACGTCCTGACTTTC. V is TRBV6-1 and J is TRBJ2-6; D might be TRBD1 or TRBD2, each matching 7 bases. Trimming cost V 2 bases and J 4 bases, with 12 bases left between them. CDR3 size: 16 residues. Germline CDR1 and CDR2: MNHNS and SASEGT.

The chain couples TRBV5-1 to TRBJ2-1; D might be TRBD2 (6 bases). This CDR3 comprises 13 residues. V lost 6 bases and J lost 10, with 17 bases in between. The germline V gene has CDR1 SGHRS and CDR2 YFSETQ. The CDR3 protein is CASKTSNRGEQFF. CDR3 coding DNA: TGCGCCAGCAAAACCTCGAACCGGGGGGAGCAGTTCTTC.

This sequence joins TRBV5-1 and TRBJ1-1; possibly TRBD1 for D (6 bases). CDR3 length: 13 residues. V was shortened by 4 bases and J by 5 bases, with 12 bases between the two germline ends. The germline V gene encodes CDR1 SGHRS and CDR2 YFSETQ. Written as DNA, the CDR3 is TGCGCCAGCAGCGCGCCAGGGGAAACTGAAGCTTTCTTT. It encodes CASSAPGETEAFF.

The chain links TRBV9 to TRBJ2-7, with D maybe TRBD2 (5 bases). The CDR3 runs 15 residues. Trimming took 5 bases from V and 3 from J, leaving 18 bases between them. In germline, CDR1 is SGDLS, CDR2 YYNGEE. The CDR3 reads CASSETAGISYEQYF. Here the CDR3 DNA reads TGTGCCAGCAGTGAAACCGCGGGTATTAGCTACGAGCAGTACTTC.

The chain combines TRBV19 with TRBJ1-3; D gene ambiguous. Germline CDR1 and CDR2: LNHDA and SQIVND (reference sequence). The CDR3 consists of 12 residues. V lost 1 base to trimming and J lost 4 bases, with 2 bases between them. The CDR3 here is CASSIGGNTIYF. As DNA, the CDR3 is TGTGCCAGTAGTATAGGCGGAAACACCATATATTTT. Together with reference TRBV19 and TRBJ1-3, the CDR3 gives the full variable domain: DGGITQSPKYLFRKEGQNVTLSCEQNLNHDAMYWYRQDPGQGLRLIYYSQIVNDFQKGDIAEGYSVSREKKESFPLTVTSAQKNPTAFYLCASSIGGNTIYFGEGSWLTVV.

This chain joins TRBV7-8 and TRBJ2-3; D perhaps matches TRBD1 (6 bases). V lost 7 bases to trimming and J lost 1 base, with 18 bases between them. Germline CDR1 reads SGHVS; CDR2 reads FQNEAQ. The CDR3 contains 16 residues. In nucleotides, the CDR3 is TGTGCCAGCACACCTCAAACGAGGACAGGCACAGATACGCAGTATTTT. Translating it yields CASTPQTRTGTDTQYF.

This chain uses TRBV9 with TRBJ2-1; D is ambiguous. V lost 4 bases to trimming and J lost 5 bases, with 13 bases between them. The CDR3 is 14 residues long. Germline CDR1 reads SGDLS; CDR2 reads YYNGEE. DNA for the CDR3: TGTGCCAGCAGCCCCCCCGCCGGACACAATGAGCAGTTCTTC. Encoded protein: CASSPPAGHNEQFF.

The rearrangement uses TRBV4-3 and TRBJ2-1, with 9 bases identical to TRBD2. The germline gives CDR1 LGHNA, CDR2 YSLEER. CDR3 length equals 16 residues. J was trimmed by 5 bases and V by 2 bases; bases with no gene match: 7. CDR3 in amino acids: CASSQLKTSGNNEQFF. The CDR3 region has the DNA TGCGCCAGCAGCCAATTAAAGACTAGCGGTAACAATGAGCAGTTCTTC.